Listed below are T cell receptor beta chains from one sample, sequenced in a study of identical twins. One entry per CDR3 protein results from TCRdb running MiXCR on the 5' RACE reads. Here the sample spans 250,000 or so distinct CDR3 sequences, 10% to 15% being singletons. The same data also went into a second study, on yellow fever vaccine responses in identical twins.

Material for sequencing was memory (CD45RO+) T cells sorted from blood. The receptors shown here come from a woman between 18 and 29 years old in good health. CDR3s include the opening cysteine and the closing phenylalanine or tryptophan.

j_gene,v_gene,len,CDR3aa
TRBJ2-6,TRBV18,18,CASSPLGAGLSGANVLTF
TRBJ2-2,TRBV12-5,16,CASGLVLAGNTGELFF
TRBJ1-6,TRBV20-1,14,CSASGSFGDSPLHF
TRBJ2-2,TRBV6-5,15,CASSYATGKAGELFF
TRBJ2-2,TRBV5-1,15,CASSTRTGGPGELFF
TRBJ2-7,TRBV12-3/TRBV12-4,12,CASSSLDSEQYF
TRBJ1-2,TRBV3-1,14,CASSHGDRQYGYTF
TRBJ1-4,TRBV29-1,13,CSVSRGGGEKLFF
TRBJ2-7,TRBV29-1,12,CSVERGSNEQYF
TRBJ2-1,TRBV12-3/TRBV12-4,15,CASSLGDSTREEQFF
TRBJ1-2,TRBV3-1,13,CASSPQAPIGYTF
TRBJ2-2,TRBV13,16,CASSLLLAGGPGELFF
TRBJ2-7,TRBV7-2,15,CASSSTGTGLYEQYF
TRBJ2-1,TRBV7-2,15,CASSWKGSSYNEQFF
TRBJ2-3,TRBV28,15,CASSPLGQGADTQYF
TRBJ2-1,TRBV20-1,13,CSAREGVGNEQFF
TRBJ2-1,TRBV27,16,CASSPRLTSSYNEQFF
TRBJ1-5,TRBV7-9,15,CASSLGTGFNQPQHF
TRBJ2-3,TRBV4-2,15,CASSLRTGEADTQYF
TRBJ1-2,TRBV5-1,13,CASSLVFGGGYTF
TRBJ2-7,TRBV12-3/TRBV12-4,14,CASSLLDRSYEQYF
TRBJ2-3,TRBV4-2,16,CASSQYASDGGDTQYF
TRBJ2-3,TRBV20-1,15,CSASVSLAGGNTQYF
TRBJ2-1,TRBV4-2,15,CASSQGGTGGREQFF
TRBJ2-7,TRBV7-6,14,CASSPGGRPYEQYF
TRBJ2-5,TRBV7-2,14,CASSLDRVKETQYF
TRBJ2-5,TRBV18,18,CASSPDWGTSGSQETQYF
TRBJ2-7,TRBV20-1,14,CSARDRTSPHEQYF
TRBJ1-1,TRBV5-1,16,CASSLGPGGWDTEAFF
TRBJ1-1,TRBV14,13,CASSQGGTYEAFF
TRBJ2-7,TRBV7-2,14,CASSRSGQGYEQYF
TRBJ1-2,TRBV2,14,CASSGPPARNGYTF
TRBJ2-7,TRBV5-1,14,CASSPYDTNYEQYF
TRBJ2-1,TRBV9,17,CASSVELAGPSYNEQFF
TRBJ2-7,TRBV7-2,15,CASSLSGKFSYEQYF
TRBJ2-2,TRBV28,16,CASSSSKGANTGELFF
TRBJ2-7,TRBV4-1,16,CASSQVGEASNRQQYF
TRBJ2-7,TRBV7-8,15,CASRFNRESSYEQYF
TRBJ2-5,TRBV10-2,12,CASSVKGETQYF
TRBJ1-2,TRBV6-1,13,CASTTEGAQGYTF
TRBJ2-3,TRBV12-3/TRBV12-4,13,CASSFAGPDTQYF
TRBJ2-7,TRBV12-3/TRBV12-4,14,CASSSTGESYEQYF
TRBJ1-5,TRBV24-1,13,CATSVGGNQPQHF
TRBJ1-1,TRBV20-1,16,CSAPQGKKSVNTEAFF
TRBJ2-7,TRBV2,10,CASKNYEQYF